Each of the 3 T cell receptor beta chains below was sequenced from the same sample in a study of OX40 agonist ivuxolimab in advanced cancers. Assay used: immunoSEQ multiplex PCR; TCRdb lists only in-frame clones, some missing. The sample has more than 50,000 clones; about 90% are singletons. Sequencing was performed on CD4+ or CD8+ T cells sorted from blood, taken in a trial of the OX40 agonist ivuxolimab. The origin of the receptors is an adult with an advanced solid tumor such as melanoma, head and neck, liver or kidney cancer.

The chain has TRBV7-6 and TRBJ1-5; no clear D gene. The CDR3 covers 13 residues. Trimming shortened V by 1 base and J by 3 bases, and 4 bases separated the two germline ends. Germline V gene lookup returns CDR1 SGHVS and CDR2 FNYEAQ. The CDR3 DNA reads as TGTGCCAGCAGCTTAGGTGACAATCAGCCCCAGCATTTT. Amino acid sequence: CASSLGDNQPQHF.

V gene TRBV5-1 combines with J gene TRBJ2-2; TRBD1 or TRBD2 may be the D gene (6 bases each). V gave up 2 bases and J gave up 2 bases, with 10 bases separating them. CDR3 length equals 15 residues. Germline assignment: CDR1 SGHRS and CDR2 YFSETQ. CDR3 sequence reads: CASSFGGPNTGELFF. For the CDR3, the DNA is TGCGCCAGCAGCTTCGGGGGCCCCAACACCGGGGAGCTGTTTTTT. The whole variable domain, filled in from reference TRBV5-1 and TRBJ2-2, reads KAGVTQTPRYLIKTRGQQVTLSCSPISGHRSVSWYQQTPGQGLQFLFEYFSETQRNKGNFPGRFSGRQFSNSRSEMNVSTLELGDSALYLCASSFGGPNTGELFFGEGSRLTVL.

The V call is TRBV29-1, the J call TRBJ2-2, with D perhaps matching TRBD2 (6 bases). The V end lost 4 bases, the J end lost 5 bases, and 11 bases lay between the germline ends. This CDR3 spans 13 amino acids. Germline lookup yields CDR1 SQVTM and CDR2 ANQGSEA. In nucleotides, the CDR3 is TGCAGCGTTGGATTGGGGAGGACCGGGGAGCTGTTTTTT. Protein sequence: CSVGLGRTGELFF.